This TCR beta chain was documented in a study of blood T cell repertoires in COVID-19. TCRdb's table, derived via immunoSEQ multiplex PCR, lists solely in-frame clones and lacks some. Of 100,000 to 150,000 clones in the sample, around 88% were seen once. This CDR3 is built from 13 residues. Per the germline V gene, CDR1 is SGHRS and CDR2 is YFSETQ. V was shortened by 4 bases and J by 4 bases, with 12 bases between the two germline ends. V and J are TRBV5-1 and TRBJ2-7; maybe TRBD1 (5 bases). The receptor was derived from a man aged 55 to 69 with COVID-19, enrolled during active disease. Sequencing was performed on peripheral blood. The CDR3, as DNA: TGCGCCAGCAGCCCCGCAGGGATGTACGAGCAGTACTTC. It specifies CASSPAGMYEQYF.